This is a list of T cell receptor beta chains from one sample in a study of identical twins. TCRdb used MiXCR to reprocess the 5' RACE reads, holding one entry per CDR3 protein. The sample has 450,000 to 650,000 distinct CDR3 sequences; just under 10% are singletons. This sample also belongs to another study, concerning yellow fever vaccine responses in identical twins.

The sample taken for sequencing was PBMCs. These receptors originate from a woman between 18 and 29 years old in good health. The CDR3 runs from the conserved cysteine through the conserved F or W. The D gene is left open where the match is weak. Rows may omit the clone size; those that give it use once, few, many or a size class.

V	J	size	D	DNA	CDR3
TRBV4-2	TRBJ1-5	many	NA	TGTGCCAGCAGCCAAGAAGGAACAGGCAATCAGCCCCAGCATTTT	CASSQEGTGNQPQHF
TRBV4-3	TRBJ2-5	many	TRBD2	TGCGCCAGCAGCCGACGCCTTAGCGGGATTGAAGAGACCCAGTACTTC	CASSRRLSGIEETQYF
TRBV4-3	TRBJ2-1	NA	NA	TGCGCCAGCAGCCCGTCGACTCGCACGTTCGATGAGCAGTTCTTC	CASSPSTRTFDEQFF
TRBV6-1	TRBJ2-1	NA	NA	TGTGCCAGCAGTGAAATCGGACAGCCTTATGAGCAGTTCTTC	CASSEIGQPYEQFF
TRBV19	TRBJ2-1	NA	NA	TGTGCCAGTAGTATAGGCGTAGGAGAGCAGTTCTTC	CASSIGVGEQFF
TRBV29-1	TRBJ2-3	many	NA	TGCAGCGCATCGCGAGCAGCAGATACGCAGTATTTT	CSASRAADTQYF
TRBV7-8	TRBJ2-1	NA	NA	TGTGCCAGCAGCTTATCTGGAGGGGGACCTTACAATGAGCAGTTCTTC	CASSLSGGGPYNEQFF
TRBV12-3/TRBV12-4	TRBJ1-2	few	NA	TGTGCCAGCAGCCAACTCGGGGGGGTGGGTGACTACACCTTC	CASSQLGGVGDYTF
TRBV6-5	TRBJ2-6	NA	TRBD1	TGTGCCAGCAGTTTGGGACAGGCCCTCTCTGGGGCCAACGTCCTGACTTTC	CASSLGQALSGANVLTF
TRBV29-1	TRBJ2-5	NA	TRBD2	TGCAGCGGGGGGGGAGAAGGGGCAGAGACCCAGTACTTC	CSGGGEGAETQYF
TRBV29-1	TRBJ2-5	many	TRBD2	TGCAGCGTTCGGGGACTAGTAGAGACCCAGTACTTC	CSVRGLVETQYF
TRBV27	TRBJ2-3	few	NA	TGTGCCAGCAGTTTTTTCGGCGGGATGGGTAGCACAGATACGCAGTATTTT	CASSFFGGMGSTDTQYF
TRBV7-2	TRBJ2-3	many	NA	TGTGCCAGCAGCATCCGACGGGGAGATACGCAGTATTTT	CASSIRRGDTQYF
TRBV6-1	TRBJ2-2	many	NA	TGTGCCAGCAGCCCTTTTCTGGACGAGGGAAGTGATACCGGGGAGCTGTTTTTT	CASSPFLDEGSDTGELFF
TRBV6-2/TRBV6-3	TRBJ1-2	NA	NA	TGTGCCAGCAGGCCTCAGGGGAACTATGGCTACACCTTC	CASRPQGNYGYTF
TRBV20-1	TRBJ2-7	many	TRBD2	TGCAGTGCTAGAGGGCACCCGGGGGGGGCCAAAGGCGAGCAGTACTTC	CSARGHPGGAKGEQYF
TRBV11-2	TRBJ2-4	few	NA	TGTGCCAGCAGCTACGGCGGCGGACAGGCCAAAAACATTCAGTACTTC	CASSYGGGQAKNIQYF
TRBV20-1	TRBJ2-3	few	TRBD2	TGCAGTGCTTTAGCGGGAGTCTTGGCAGATACGCAGTATTTT	CSALAGVLADTQYF
TRBV5-6	TRBJ2-1	many	TRBD2	TGTGCCAGCAGCTCAATAGCGGGAGCGGTCAATGAGCAGTTCTTC	CASSSIAGAVNEQFF
TRBV5-1	TRBJ2-5	few	TRBD2	TGCGCCAGCAGCACCCCTAGCGGGTTGGGAAAGACCCAGTACTTC	CASSTPSGLGKTQYF
TRBV6-1	TRBJ2-5	few	NA	TGTGCCAGCAGCGTATTTGGGTACGAGACCCAGTACTTC	CASSVFGYETQYF
TRBV4-3	TRBJ2-4	many	NA	TGCGCCAGCAGCCCTGGACCGGGAGCCAAAAACATTCAGTACTTC	CASSPGPGAKNIQYF
TRBV7-2	TRBJ2-2	NA	NA	TGTGCCAGCAGCACCGCCCCTGGAGATGGCTTCGGCGGGGAGCTGTTTTTT	CASSTAPGDGFGGELFF
TRBV7-2	TRBJ2-1	NA	NA	TGTGCCAGCAGCTTAAGACAAACCAATGAGCAGTTCTTC	CASSLRQTNEQFF
TRBV7-9	TRBJ2-7	many	TRBD1	TGTGCCAGCAGCTCGATGGACAGGCGAGATCCCTACGAGCAGTACTTC	CASSSMDRRDPYEQYF
TRBV29-1	TRBJ2-7	many	NA	TGCAGCGTTGAAGATTCGTTCACCTACGAGCAGTACTTC	CSVEDSFTYEQYF
TRBV7-2	TRBJ2-5	NA	TRBD2	TGTGCCAGCAGCACCGGGACTAGCGGGGGTCAAGAGACCCAGTACTTC	CASSTGTSGGQETQYF
TRBV11-2	TRBJ2-1	many	NA	TGTGCCAGCAGCTATATGCCCAATGAGCAGTTCTTC	CASSYMPNEQFF
TRBV7-2	TRBJ2-3	NA	NA	TGTGCCAGCAGCTTAAGGATAGGATTAGTAGATACGCAGTATTTT	CASSLRIGLVDTQYF